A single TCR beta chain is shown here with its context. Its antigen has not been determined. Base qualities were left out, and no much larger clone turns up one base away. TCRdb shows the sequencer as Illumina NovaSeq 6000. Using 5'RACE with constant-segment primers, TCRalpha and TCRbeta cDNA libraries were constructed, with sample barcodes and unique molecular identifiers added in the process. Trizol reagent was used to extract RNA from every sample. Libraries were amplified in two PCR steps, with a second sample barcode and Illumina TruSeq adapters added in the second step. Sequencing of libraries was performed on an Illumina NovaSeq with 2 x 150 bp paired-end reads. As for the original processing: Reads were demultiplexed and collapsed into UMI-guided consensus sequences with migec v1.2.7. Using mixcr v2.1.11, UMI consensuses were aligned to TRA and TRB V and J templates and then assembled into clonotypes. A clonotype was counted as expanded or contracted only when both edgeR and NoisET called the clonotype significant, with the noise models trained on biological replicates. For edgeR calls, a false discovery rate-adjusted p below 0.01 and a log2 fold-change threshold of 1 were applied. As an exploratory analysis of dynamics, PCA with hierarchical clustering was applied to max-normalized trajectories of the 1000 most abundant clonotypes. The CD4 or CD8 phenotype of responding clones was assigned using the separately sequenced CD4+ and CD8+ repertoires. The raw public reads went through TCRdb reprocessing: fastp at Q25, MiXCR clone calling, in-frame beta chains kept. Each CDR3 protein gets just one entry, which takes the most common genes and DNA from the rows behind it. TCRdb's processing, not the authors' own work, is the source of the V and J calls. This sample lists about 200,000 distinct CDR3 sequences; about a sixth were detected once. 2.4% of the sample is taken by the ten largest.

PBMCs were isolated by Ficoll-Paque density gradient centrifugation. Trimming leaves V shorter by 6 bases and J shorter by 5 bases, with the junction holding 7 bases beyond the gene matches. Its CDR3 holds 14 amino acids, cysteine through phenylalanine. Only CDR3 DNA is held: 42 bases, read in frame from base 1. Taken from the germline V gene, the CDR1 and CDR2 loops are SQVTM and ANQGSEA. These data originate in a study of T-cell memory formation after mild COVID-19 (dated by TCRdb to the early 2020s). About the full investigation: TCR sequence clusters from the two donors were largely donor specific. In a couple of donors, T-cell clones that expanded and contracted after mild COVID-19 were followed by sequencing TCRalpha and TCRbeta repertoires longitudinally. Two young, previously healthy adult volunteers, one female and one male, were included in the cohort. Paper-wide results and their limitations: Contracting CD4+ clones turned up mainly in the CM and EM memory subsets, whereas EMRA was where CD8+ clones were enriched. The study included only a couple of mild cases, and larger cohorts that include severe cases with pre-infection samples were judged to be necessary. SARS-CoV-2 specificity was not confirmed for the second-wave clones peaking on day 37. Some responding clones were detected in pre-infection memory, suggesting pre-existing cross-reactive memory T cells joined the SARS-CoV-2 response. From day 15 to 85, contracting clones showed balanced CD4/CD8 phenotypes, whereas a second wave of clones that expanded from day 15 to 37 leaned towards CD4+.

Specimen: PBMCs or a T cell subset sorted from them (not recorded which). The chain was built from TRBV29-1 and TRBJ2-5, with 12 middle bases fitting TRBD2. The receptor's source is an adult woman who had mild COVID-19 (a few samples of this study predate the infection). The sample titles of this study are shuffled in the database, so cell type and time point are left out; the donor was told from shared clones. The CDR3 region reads CSVFGLAGRETQYF. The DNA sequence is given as TGCAGCGTCTTCGGACTAGCGGGGCGGGAGACCCAGTACTTC.